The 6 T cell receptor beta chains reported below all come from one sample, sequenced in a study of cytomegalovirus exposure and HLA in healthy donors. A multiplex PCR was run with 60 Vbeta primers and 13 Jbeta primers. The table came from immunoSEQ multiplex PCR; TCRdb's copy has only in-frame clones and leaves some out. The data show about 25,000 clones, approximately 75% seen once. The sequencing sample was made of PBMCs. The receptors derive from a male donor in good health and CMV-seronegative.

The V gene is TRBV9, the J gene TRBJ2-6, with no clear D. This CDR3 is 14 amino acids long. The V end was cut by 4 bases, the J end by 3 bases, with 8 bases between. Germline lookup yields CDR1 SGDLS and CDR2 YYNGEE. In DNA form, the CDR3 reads TGTGCCAGCAGCACCAACGGTGGGGCCAACGTCCTGACTTTC. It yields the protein CASSTNGGANVLTF.

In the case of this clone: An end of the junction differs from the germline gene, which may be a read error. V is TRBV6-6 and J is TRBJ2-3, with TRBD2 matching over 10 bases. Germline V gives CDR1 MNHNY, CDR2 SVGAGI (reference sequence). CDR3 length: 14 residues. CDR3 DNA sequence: TGTGCCAGCAGGTGGACTAGCGGAACAGATACGCGGTATTTT. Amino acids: CASRWTSGTDTRYF.

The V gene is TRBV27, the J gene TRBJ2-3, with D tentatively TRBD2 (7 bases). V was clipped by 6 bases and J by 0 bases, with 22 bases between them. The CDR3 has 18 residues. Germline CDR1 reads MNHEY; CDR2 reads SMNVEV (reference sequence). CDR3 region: CASSTLASAGASTDTQYF. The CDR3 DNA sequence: TGTGCCAGCAGCACATTAGCCTCCGCGGGGGCCAGCACAGATACGCAGTATTTT.

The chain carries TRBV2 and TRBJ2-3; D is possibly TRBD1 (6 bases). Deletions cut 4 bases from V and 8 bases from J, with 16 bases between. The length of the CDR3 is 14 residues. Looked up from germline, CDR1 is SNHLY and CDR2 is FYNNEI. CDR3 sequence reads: CASSVEGGSTTQYF. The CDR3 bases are TGTGCCAGCAGTGTTGAAGGGGGTAGCACTACGCAGTATTTT.

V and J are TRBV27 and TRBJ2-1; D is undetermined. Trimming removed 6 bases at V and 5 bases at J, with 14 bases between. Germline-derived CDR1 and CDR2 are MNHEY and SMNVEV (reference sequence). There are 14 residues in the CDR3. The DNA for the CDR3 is TGTGCCAGCAGCTCGGTTTCCCCCCACAATGAGCAGTTCTTC. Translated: CASSSVSPHNEQFF.

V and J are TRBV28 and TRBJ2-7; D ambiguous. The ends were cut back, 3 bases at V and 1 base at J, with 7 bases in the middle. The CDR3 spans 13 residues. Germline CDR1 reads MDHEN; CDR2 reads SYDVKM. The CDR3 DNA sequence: TGTGCCAGCAGTTTTTCAGTTTCCTACGAGCAGTACTTC. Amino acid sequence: CASSFSVSYEQYF.